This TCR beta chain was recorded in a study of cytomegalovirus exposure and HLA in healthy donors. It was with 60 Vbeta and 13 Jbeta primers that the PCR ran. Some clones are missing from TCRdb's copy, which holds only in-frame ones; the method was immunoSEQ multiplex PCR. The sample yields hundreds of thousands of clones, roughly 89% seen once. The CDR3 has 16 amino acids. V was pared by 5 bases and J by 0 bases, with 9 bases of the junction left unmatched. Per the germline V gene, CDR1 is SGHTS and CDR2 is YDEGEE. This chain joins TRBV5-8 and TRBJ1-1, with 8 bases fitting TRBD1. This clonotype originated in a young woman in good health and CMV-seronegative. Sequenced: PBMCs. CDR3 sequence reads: CASSSTGVAVNTEAFF. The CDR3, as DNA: TGTGCCAGCAGTTCGACAGGGGTCGCGGTGAACACTGAAGCTTTCTTT.